Each of the 14 T cell receptor beta chains below was sequenced from the same sample in a study of T cells in Graves' hyperthyroidism and ophthalmopathy. The source material, RNA transcripts, was used to amplify TCR beta CDR3 regions. With the HTBI primer set, the TCR CDR3 went through a first round of RT-PCR. Each CDR3 protein gets one entry after TCRdb re-called the multiplex PCR reads with MiXCR. The table includes around 350,000 distinct CDR3 sequences, about 13% detected once. Source material: blood. These TCRs come from a woman aged 18-29 years with Graves' hyperthyroidism.

This clonotype was counted ten times or more. This sequence joins TRBV20-1 and TRBJ1-1, with D hard to call. V lost 0 bases to trimming and J lost 5 bases, with 19 bases between them. The CDR3 extends over 16 amino acids. Germline CDR1 DFQATT, CDR2 SNEGSKA (reference sequence). This CDR3 reads CSARDNRPPGKTEAFF. The CDR3 DNA follows: TGCAGTGCTAGAGATAATCGGCCTCCCGGGAAGACTGAAGCTTTCTTT.

This clonotype was detected a few times. The chain carries TRBV19 and TRBJ1-1; 9 bases align to TRBD1. V gave up 0 bases and J gave up 8 bases; unmatched junction bases: 1. The length of the CDR3 is 13 residues. Germline V gene sequence: CDR1 LNHDA, CDR2 SQIVND (reference sequence). The CDR3 loop reads CASSIEGQGEAFF. The DNA of the CDR3 is TGTGCCAGTAGTATAGAGGGACAGGGCGAAGCTTTCTTT.

The J gene is TRBJ2-7, the V gene TRBV6-5, with a tentative D call TRBD1 (5 bases). The CDR3 is 14 residues long. Germline lookup yields CDR1 MNHEY and CDR2 SVGAGI. Trimming removed 0 bases at V and 3 bases at J, with 9 bases between. The CDR3 region has the DNA TGTGCCAGCAGTTACTCGAAACAGGTCTACGAGCAGTACTTC. Translating it yields CASSYSKQVYEQYF.

This clonotype showed up many times. The V and J genes are TRBV7-2 and TRBJ1-2; 9 positions match TRBD1. CDR3 length: 14 residues. Germline assignment: CDR1 SGHTA and CDR2 FQGNSA. The trim removed 4 bases at V and 6 bases at J, leaving 6 bases unmatched. DNA of the CDR3: TGTGCCAGCAGCTGGAAGACAGGGGGTGATGGCTACACCTTC. Amino acid sequence: CASSWKTGGDGYTF.

This clonotype came up many times. Germline is not matched at one junction end, which may reflect a read error. Here the CDR3 reads CASSLSATQDF. CDR3 in DNA: TGTGCCAGCAGCTTATCCGCAACCCAGGATTTT. This sequence joins TRBV11-2 and TRBJ1-5, with unresolved D. The CDR3 totals 11 residues. Per germline, CDR1 SGHAT and CDR2 FQNNGV.

V is TRBV3-1 and J is TRBJ2-1; D is possibly TRBD2 (5 bases). Germline V lookup: CDR1 LGHDT, CDR2 YNNKEL (reference sequence). CDR3 length equals 12 residues. The germline V and J ends were trimmed by 5 bases and 8 bases, with 10 bases remaining between them. In nucleotides, the CDR3 is TGTGCCAGCAGCACCTCCGGGGATGAGCAGTTCTTC. Its protein is CASSTSGDEQFF.

Many counts were recorded for this clonotype. The rearrangement links TRBV2 to TRBJ2-1; D is unresolved. V was clipped by 4 bases and J by 3 bases, with 22 bases between them. Germline CDR1 and CDR2: SNHLY and FYNNEI. This CDR3 has 18 amino acids. As DNA, the CDR3 is TGTGCCAGCAGTGGAAAAGCTAGGGTGGGCTACCTCTACAATGAGCAGTTCTTC. Residues: CASSGKARVGYLYNEQFF.

Note on this clonotype: Germline is not matched at one junction end, which may reflect a read error. This chain links TRBV2 with TRBJ1-2; D is possibly TRBD1 (6 bases). CDR3 length equals 13 residues. The germline V gene has CDR1 SNHLY and CDR2 FYNNEI. The CDR3 here is CASHRELNYGYTF. The CDR3 DNA sequence: TGCGCCAGCCACAGGGAGCTTAACTATGGCTACACCTTC.

A note on this clonotype: At one boundary the junction diverges from the germline segment, which might be a read error. J is TRBJ2-1 and V is TRBV9, with 10 bases fitting TRBD2. The length of the CDR3 is 15 residues. Germline CDR1 is SGDLS and CDR2 is YYNGEE. CDR3 loop: CASSESGGAYNEQFF. The CDR3, as DNA: TGTGCCAGCAGCGAAAGCGGGGGGGCCTATAATGAGCAGTTCTTC.

The sample holds many counts of this clonotype. The V call is TRBV20-1, the J call TRBJ2-3; no clear D. The CDR3 extends over 16 amino acids. Trimming stripped 0 bases from V and 0 bases from J, with 13 bases between. CDR1 and CDR2 from the germline V gene are DFQATT and SNEGSKA (reference sequence). The CDR3 DNA sequence: TGCAGTGCTAGAGATACGGCCCTACCGAGCACAGATACGCAGTATTTT. Translation gives CSARDTALPSTDTQYF.

The chain joins TRBV12-3 or TRBV12-4 to TRBJ2-3, with D possibly matching TRBD1 (5 bases). The ends were cut back, 6 bases at V and 6 bases at J, with 16 bases in the middle. This CDR3 region has 14 residues. The DNA of the CDR3 is TGTGCCAGCAGCCCAACAGGCCCCCGTGATACGCAGTATTTT. This sequence encodes CASSPTGPRDTQYF.

In this sample, this clonotype turned up a few times. The rearrangement uses TRBV5-6 and TRBJ2-7, with TRBD1 as a possible D gene (5 bases). V lost 4 bases to trimming and J lost 3 bases, with 17 bases between them. Germline CDR1 reads SGHDT; CDR2 reads YYEEEE. This CDR3 is 15 amino acids long. CDR3 nucleotide sequence: TGTGCCAGCAGCGATGTGAGGCAGGGTCTCTACGAGCAGTACTTC. It translates to CASSDVRQGLYEQYF. Full variable domain (rest looked up from reference TRBV5-6 and TRBJ2-7): DAGVTQSPTHLIKTRGQQVTLRCSPKSGHDTVSWYQQALGQGPQFIFQYYEEEERQRGNFPDRFSGHQFPNYSSELNVNALLLGDSALYLCASSDVRQGLYEQYFGPGTRLTVT.

This clonotype was counted at least ten times. The J gene is TRBJ2-7, the V gene TRBV15, with no clear D. The CDR3 loop spans 14 amino acids. Trimming cost V 2 bases and J 2 bases, with 10 bases left between them. The germline gives CDR1 LNHNV, CDR2 YYDKDF (reference sequence). The CDR3 DNA sequence: TGTGCCACCAGCAGAAGGGTCAAGCCCTACGAGCAGTACTTC. Translating it yields CATSRRVKPYEQYF.

The rearrangement links TRBV4-1 to TRBJ2-2, with a tentative D call TRBD2 (5 bases). Germline CDR1 and CDR2: MGHRA and YSYEKL. V lost 7 bases to trimming and J lost 9 bases, with 15 bases between them. The CDR3 consists of 13 residues. The CDR3 protein is CASTGKGPRELFF. CDR3 bases: TGCGCCAGCACCGGGAAGGGCCCCCGGGAGCTGTTTTTT.